One T cell receptor (beta chain) is described in this entry. The sample belongs to a study of control samples from healthy donors and cancer patients. Here immunoSEQ multiplex PCR was the method, and the copy in TCRdb shows in-frame clones only, minus some. The data contain some 120,000 clones, approximately 89% of them singletons. Germline V gene lookup returns CDR1 LGHNA and CDR2 YSLEER. Trimming took 0 bases from V and 5 from J; bases not matched to a gene: 6. The CDR3 is made up of 17 amino acids. This clonotype originated in a man in his sixties in good health. The rearrangement joins TRBV4-3 to TRBJ2-7; 14 bases line up with TRBD2. The sequencing sample was made of blood. The CDR3 nucleotides are TGCGCCAGCAGCCAAGAGATGGGACTAGCGGGGGTAAACGAGCAGTACTTC. Translation gives CASSQEMGLAGVNEQYF.